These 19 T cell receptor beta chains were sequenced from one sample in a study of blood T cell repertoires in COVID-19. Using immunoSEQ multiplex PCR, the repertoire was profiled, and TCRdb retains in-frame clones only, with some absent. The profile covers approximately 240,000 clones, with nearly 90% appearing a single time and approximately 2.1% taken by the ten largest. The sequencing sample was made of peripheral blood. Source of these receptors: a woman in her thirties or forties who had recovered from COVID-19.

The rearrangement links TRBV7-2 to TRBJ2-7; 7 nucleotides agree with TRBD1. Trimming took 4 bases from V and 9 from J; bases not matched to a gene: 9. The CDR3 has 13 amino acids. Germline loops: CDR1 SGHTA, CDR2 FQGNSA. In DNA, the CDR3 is TGTGCCAGCAGCTCACGGGACAGCTACTTGCAGTACTTC. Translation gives CASSSRDSYLQYF.

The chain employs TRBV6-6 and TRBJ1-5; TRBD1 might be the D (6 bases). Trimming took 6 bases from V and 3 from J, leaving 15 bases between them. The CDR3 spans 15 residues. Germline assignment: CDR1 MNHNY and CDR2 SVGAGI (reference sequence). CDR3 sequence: CASRSDRTNNQPQHF. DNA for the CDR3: TGTGCCAGCAGGTCCGACAGGACAAACAATCAGCCCCAGCATTTT.

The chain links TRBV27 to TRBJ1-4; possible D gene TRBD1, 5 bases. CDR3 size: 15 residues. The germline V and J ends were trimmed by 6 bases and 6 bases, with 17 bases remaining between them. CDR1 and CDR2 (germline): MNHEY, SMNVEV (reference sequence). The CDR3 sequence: CASRPTMWGDEKLFF. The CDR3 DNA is TGTGCCAGCAGACCTACCATGTGGGGGGATGAAAAACTGTTTTTT.

CDR3 sequence reads: CASSLKRNEQFF. CDR3 sequence (DNA): TGTGCCAGCAGCTTAAAGCGTAATGAGCAGTTCTTC. The V and J genes are TRBV7-2 and TRBJ2-1; the D is unclear. Deletions cut 2 bases from V and 7 bases from J, with 6 bases between. CDR1 is SGHTA, CDR2 FQGNSA, per germline. The CDR3 loop spans 12 amino acids.

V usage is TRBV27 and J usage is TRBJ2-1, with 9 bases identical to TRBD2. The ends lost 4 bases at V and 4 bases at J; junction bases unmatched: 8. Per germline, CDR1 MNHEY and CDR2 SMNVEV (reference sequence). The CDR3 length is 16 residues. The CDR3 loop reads CASSSPSSGMYNEQFF. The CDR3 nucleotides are TGTGCCAGCAGTTCCCCCTCTAGCGGGATGTACAATGAGCAGTTCTTC.

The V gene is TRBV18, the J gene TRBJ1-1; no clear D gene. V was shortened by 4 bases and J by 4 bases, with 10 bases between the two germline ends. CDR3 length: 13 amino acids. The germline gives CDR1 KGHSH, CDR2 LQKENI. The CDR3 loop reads CASSRLEFTEAFF. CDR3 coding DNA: TGTGCCAGCTCACGCCTAGAATTCACTGAAGCTTTCTTT.

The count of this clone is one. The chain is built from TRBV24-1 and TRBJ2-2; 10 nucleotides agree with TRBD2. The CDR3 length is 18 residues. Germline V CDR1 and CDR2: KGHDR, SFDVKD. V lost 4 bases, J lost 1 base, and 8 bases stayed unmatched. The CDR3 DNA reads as TGTGCCACCAGTGACCCCCCCCGGACTAGCGGGAACACCGGGGAGCTGTTTTTT. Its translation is CATSDPPRTSGNTGELFF.

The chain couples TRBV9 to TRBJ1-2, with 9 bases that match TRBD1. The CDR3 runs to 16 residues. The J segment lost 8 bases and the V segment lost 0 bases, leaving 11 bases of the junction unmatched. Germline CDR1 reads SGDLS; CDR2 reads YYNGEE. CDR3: CASSVEVTGGGRGYTF. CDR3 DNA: TGTGCCAGCAGCGTAGAGGTGACAGGGGGAGGTAGAGGCTACACCTTC.

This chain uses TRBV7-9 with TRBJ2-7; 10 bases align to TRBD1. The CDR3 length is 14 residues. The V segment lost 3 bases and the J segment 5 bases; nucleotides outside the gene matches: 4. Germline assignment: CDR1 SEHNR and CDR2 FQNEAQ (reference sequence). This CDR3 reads CASSFTGTGDEQYF. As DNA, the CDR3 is TGTGCCAGCAGCTTTACCGGGACAGGGGACGAGCAGTACTTC. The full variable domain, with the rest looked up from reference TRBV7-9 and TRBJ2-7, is DTGVSQNPRHKITKRGQNVTFRCDPISEHNRLYWYRQTLGQGPEFLTYFQNEAQLEKSRLLSDRFSAERPKGSFSTLEIQRTEQGDSAMYLCASSFTGTGDEQYFGPGTRLTVT.

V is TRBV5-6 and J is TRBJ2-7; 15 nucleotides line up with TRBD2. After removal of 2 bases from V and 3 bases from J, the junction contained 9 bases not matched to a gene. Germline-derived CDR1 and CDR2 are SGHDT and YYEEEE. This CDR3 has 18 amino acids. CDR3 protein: CASSLEGLAGGPGYEQYF. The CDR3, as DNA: TGTGCCAGCAGCTTAGAAGGACTAGCGGGAGGGCCGGGCTACGAGCAGTACTTC.

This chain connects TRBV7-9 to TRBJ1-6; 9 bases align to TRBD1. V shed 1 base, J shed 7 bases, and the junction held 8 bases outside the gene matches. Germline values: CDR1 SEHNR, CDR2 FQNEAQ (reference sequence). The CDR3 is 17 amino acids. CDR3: CASSLVLQGAGNSPLHF. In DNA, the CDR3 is TGTGCCAGCAGCTTAGTCCTACAGGGGGCAGGGAATTCACCCCTCCACTTT. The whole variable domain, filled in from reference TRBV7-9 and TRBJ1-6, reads DTGVSQNPRHKITKRGQNVTFRCDPISEHNRLYWYRQTLGQGPEFLTYFQNEAQLEKSRLLSDRFSAERPKGSFSTLEIQRTEQGDSAMYLCASSLVLQGAGNSPLHFGNGTRLTVT.

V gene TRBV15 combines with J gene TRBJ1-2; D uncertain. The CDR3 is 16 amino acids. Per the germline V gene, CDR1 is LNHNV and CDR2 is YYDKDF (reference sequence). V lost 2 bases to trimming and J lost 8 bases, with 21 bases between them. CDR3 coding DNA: TGTGCCACCAGCAGACCCACTCGGGCGGGTTTTCAGGGCTACACCTTC. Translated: CATSRPTRAGFQGYTF.

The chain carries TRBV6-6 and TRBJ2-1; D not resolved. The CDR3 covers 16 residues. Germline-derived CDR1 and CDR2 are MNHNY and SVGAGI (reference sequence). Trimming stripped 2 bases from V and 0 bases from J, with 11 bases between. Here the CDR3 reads CASSYVRSSSYNEQFF. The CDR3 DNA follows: TGTGCCAGCAGTTACGTCAGGTCGAGCTCCTACAATGAGCAGTTCTTC.

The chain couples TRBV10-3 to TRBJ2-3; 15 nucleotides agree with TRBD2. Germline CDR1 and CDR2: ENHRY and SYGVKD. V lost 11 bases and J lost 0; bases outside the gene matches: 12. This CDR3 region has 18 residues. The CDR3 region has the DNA TGTGCCGCCTCCGAGGGACTAGCGGGGGGCCCTAGCACAGATACGCAGTATTTT. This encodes CAASEGLAGGPSTDTQYF.

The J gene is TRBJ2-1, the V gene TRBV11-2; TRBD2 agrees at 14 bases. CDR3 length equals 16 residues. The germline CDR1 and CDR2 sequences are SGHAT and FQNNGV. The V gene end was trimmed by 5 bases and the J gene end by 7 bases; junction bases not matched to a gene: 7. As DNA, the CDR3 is TGTGCCAGCAGCACGACGGGACTAGCGGGGGTGAATGAGCAGTTCTTC. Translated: CASSTTGLAGVNEQFF.

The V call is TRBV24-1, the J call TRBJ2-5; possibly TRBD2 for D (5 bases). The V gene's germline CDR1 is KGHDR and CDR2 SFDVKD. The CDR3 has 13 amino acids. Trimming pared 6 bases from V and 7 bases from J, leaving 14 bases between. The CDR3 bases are TGTGCCACCAGTATGGACTCAATCGGGACCCAGTACTTC. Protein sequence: CATSMDSIGTQYF.

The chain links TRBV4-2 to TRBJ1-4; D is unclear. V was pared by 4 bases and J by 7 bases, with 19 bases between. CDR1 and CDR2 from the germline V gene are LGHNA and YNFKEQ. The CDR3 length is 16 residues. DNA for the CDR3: TGTGCCAGCAGCCCAGAGGGAGAGGGCGAGAGTGAAAAACTGTTTTTT. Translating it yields CASSPEGEGESEKLFF.

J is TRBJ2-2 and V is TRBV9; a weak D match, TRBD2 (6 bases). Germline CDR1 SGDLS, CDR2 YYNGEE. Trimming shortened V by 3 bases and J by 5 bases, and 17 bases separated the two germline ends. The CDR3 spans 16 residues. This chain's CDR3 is CASSETPGGGTGELFF. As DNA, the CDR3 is TGTGCCAGCAGCGAGACTCCCGGGGGAGGTACCGGGGAGCTGTTTTTT. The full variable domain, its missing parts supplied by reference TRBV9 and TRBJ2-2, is DSGVTQTPKHLITATGQRVTLRCSPRSGDLSVYWYQQSLDQGLQFLIQYYNGEERAKGNILERFSAQQFPDLHSELNLSSLELGDSALYFCASSETPGGGTGELFFGEGSRLTVL.

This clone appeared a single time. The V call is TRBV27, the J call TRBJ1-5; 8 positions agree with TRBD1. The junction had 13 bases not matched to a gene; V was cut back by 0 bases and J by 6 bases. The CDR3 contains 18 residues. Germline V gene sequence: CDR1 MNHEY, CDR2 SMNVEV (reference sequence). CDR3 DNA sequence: TGTGCCAGCAGTTTATCCCTCTACCATGGACAGGGAAGTCAGCCCCAGCATTTT. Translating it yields CASSLSLYHGQGSQPQHF.